Shown below are 23 T cell receptor beta chains from a single sample sequenced in a study of CD8 T cells in Susac syndrome. A quantity of roughly 0.5 to 1 ug RNA underwent reverse transcription using random hexamers. Each CDR3 protein gets one entry after TCRdb re-called the immunoSEQ multiplex PCR reads with MiXCR. The sample shows 150,000 or so distinct CDR3 sequences, around 93% of them seen only once. Sequencing was carried out using CD4+ T cells from PBMCs. These TCRs come from a human donor with Susac syndrome.

The rearrangement uses TRBV18 and TRBJ1-2; 9 bases are shared with TRBD1. The CDR3 has 15 residues. Germline V gene lookup returns CDR1 KGHSH and CDR2 LQKENI. Germline trimming cut 3 bases from V and 4 bases from J; bases unmatched to any gene: 6. CDR3 in amino acids: CASSPGQGPLYGYTF. The DNA of the CDR3 is TGTGCCAGCTCACCGGGACAGGGCCCCCTCTATGGCTACACCTTC.

The count of this clonotype is one. The chain combines TRBV20-1 with TRBJ2-5, with D unclear. Trimming took off 1 base at V and 2 bases at J, with 8 bases between the two ends. CDR3 length: 13 amino acids. Germline CDR1 is DFQATT and CDR2 is SNEGSKA (reference sequence). The CDR3 nucleotides read TGCAGTGCTAGAGCCGACTTTCAAGAGACCCAGTACTTC. This encodes CSARADFQETQYF.

This clonotype was detected a few times. The chain has TRBV30 and TRBJ2-1; 7 bases line up with TRBD1. The germline V gene encodes CDR1 GTSNPN and CDR2 SVGIG (reference sequence). The CDR3 totals 12 residues. V was clipped by 8 bases and J by 5 bases; unmatched bases: 6. The CDR3 bases are TGTGCCGGGACAGAGTCCGACAATGAGCAGTTCTTC. Amino acids: CAGTESDNEQFF.

The CDR3 here is CASSLESRGSYEQYF. For the CDR3, the DNA is TGTGCCAGCAGCTTAGAGTCCAGGGGATCCTACGAGCAGTACTTC. The rearrangement joins TRBV7-2 to TRBJ2-7; D perhaps matches TRBD1 (6 bases). From germline, CDR1 is SGHTA and CDR2 FQGNSA. The V gene lost 1 base and the J gene lost 1 base, with 11 bases spanning the gap. CDR3 size: 15 residues.

The J gene is TRBJ1-1, the V gene TRBV5-6; D unresolved. The CDR3 runs to 14 residues. Deletions cut 2 bases from V and 4 bases from J, with 12 bases between. Germline lookup yields CDR1 SGHDT and CDR2 YYEEEE. The CDR3 region has the DNA TGTGCCAGCAGCTTCGTGGAGGCGCGCACTGAAGCTTTCTTT. It yields the protein CASSFVEARTEAFF.

The chain links TRBV6-5 to TRBJ2-1; 15 nucleotides line up with TRBD2. V was clipped by 2 bases and J by 6 bases; unmatched bases: 8. Germline V gene sequence: CDR1 MNHEY, CDR2 SVGAGI. The CDR3 contains 18 residues. This chain's CDR3 is CASSYPGLAGGLINEQFF. In DNA form, the CDR3 reads TGTGCCAGCAGTTACCCCGGACTAGCGGGGGGGCTTATCAATGAGCAGTTCTTC.

V gene TRBV18 combines with J gene TRBJ2-3; D not resolved. Germline CDR1 is KGHSH and CDR2 is LQKENI. The CDR3 loop spans 13 amino acids. Trimming removed 2 bases at V and 5 bases at J, with 8 bases between. Written as DNA, the CDR3 is TGTGCCAGCTCACCAGGCGGTATAGATACGCAGTATTTT. It codes for CASSPGGIDTQYF.

The rearrangement joins TRBV2 to TRBJ1-5; 7 positions match TRBD1. There are 14 residues in the CDR3. The V gene's germline CDR1 is SNHLY and CDR2 FYNNEI. After removal of 4 bases from V and 6 bases from J, the junction contained 6 bases not matched to a gene. The CDR3 DNA is TGTGCCAGCAGTGGACAGGGTAGGAGTCAGCCCCAGCATTTT. It specifies CASSGQGRSQPQHF.

The rearrangement uses TRBV7-9 and TRBJ2-5; D is unclear. This CDR3 contains 12 residues. From germline, CDR1 is SEHNR and CDR2 FQNEAQ (reference sequence). V gave up 4 bases and J gave up 9 bases, with 12 bases separating them. CDR3 residues: CASSSRGLAQYF. CDR3 bases: TGTGCCAGCAGCTCTCGTGGCCTAGCCCAGTACTTC. Full variable domain (remainder filled in from reference TRBV7-9 and TRBJ2-5): DTGVSQNPRHKITKRGQNVTFRCDPISEHNRLYWYRQTLGQGPEFLTYFQNEAQLEKSRLLSDRFSAERPKGSFSTLEIQRTEQGDSAMYLCASSSRGLAQYFGPGTRLLVL.

The chain joins TRBV5-4 to TRBJ2-7; 7 bases are a match to TRBD2. The V segment lost 3 bases and the J segment 7 bases; nucleotides outside the gene matches: 1. The CDR3 has 11 amino acids. Germline loops: CDR1 SGHNT, CDR2 YYREEE (reference sequence). CDR3 sequence: CASSSAGEQYF. The DNA for the CDR3 is TGTGCCAGCAGCTCAGCGGGGGAGCAGTACTTC. Based on the CDR3 plus reference TRBV5-4 and TRBJ2-7, the full variable domain is ETGVTQSPTHLIKTRGQQVTLRCSSQSGHNTVSWYQQALGQGPQFIFQYYREEENGRGNFPPRFSGLQFPNYSSELNVNALELDDSALYLCASSSAGEQYFGPGTRLTVT.

This clonotype was counted a few times. The chain recombines TRBV7-3 with TRBJ2-7; D is ambiguous. CDR3 length: 12 residues. Germline V gene lookup returns CDR1 SGHTA and CDR2 FQGTGA. Trimming took 6 bases from V and 0 from J, leaving 6 bases between them. For the CDR3, the DNA is TGTGCCAGCAGTGAACACTCCTACGAGCAGTACTTC. Its translation is CASSEHSYEQYF.

The rearrangement links TRBV30 to TRBJ2-3, with D perhaps TRBD1 (5 bases). Trimming took off 3 bases at V and 2 bases at J, with 12 bases between the two ends. CDR1 is GTSNPN and CDR2 is SVGIG in the germline V gene (reference sequence). The CDR3 length is 14 residues. The CDR3 nucleotides are TGTGCCTGGAGGTGGGCAGGGAACACAGATACGCAGTATTTT. Its protein product is CAWRWAGNTDTQYF. Full variable domain (missing parts from reference TRBV30 and TRBJ2-3): SQTIHQWPATLVQPVGSPLSLECTVEGTSNPNLYWYRQAAGRGLQLLFYSVGIGQISSEVPQNLSASRPQDRQFILSSKKLLLSDSGFYLCAWRWAGNTDTQYFGPGTRLTVL.

The V gene is TRBV30, the J gene TRBJ1-1; unclear D gene. Germline lookup yields CDR1 GTSNPN and CDR2 SVGIG (reference sequence). The ends were cut back, 0 bases at V and 3 bases at J, with 5 bases in the middle. This CDR3 has 12 residues. The CDR3 region has the DNA TGTGCCTGGAGTGTAGAGGACACTGAAGCTTTCTTT. Amino acids: CAWSVEDTEAFF.

This clonotype has only a few counts. The V and J genes are TRBV6-5 and TRBJ1-2, with unresolved D. The V end lost 4 bases, the J end lost 8 bases, and 11 bases lay between the germline ends. CDR1 and CDR2 from the germline V gene are MNHEY and SVGAGI. This CDR3 has 12 amino acids. This chain's CDR3 is CASSFKGWGYTF. CDR3 coding DNA: TGTGCCAGCAGTTTCAAGGGCTGGGGCTACACCTTC.

The V call is TRBV3-1, the J call TRBJ2-3; 12 bases are a match to TRBD2. Germline CDR1 and CDR2: LGHDT and YNNKEL (reference sequence). This CDR3 spans 15 amino acids. Germline trimming cut 1 base from V and 6 bases from J; bases unmatched to any gene: 2. This CDR3 reads CASSQGLAGADTQYF. The CDR3 DNA reads TGTGCCAGCAGCCAAGGACTAGCGGGGGCCGATACGCAGTATTTT.

This chain's CDR3 is CASSGAGDTQYF. The CDR3 DNA reads TGTGCCAGCAGCGGGGCTGGAGATACGCAGTATTTT. V and J are TRBV6-1 and TRBJ2-3; D is possibly TRBD1 or TRBD2 (5 bases each). V was cut by 6 bases and J by 5 bases, with 9 bases left in between. Germline-derived CDR1 and CDR2 are MNHNS and SASEGT. This CDR3 is built from 12 residues.

The chain combines TRBV7-9 with TRBJ1-2; no firm D call. This CDR3 region has 14 residues. Between the trimmed V and J ends, which lost 5 bases and 4 bases, there was a span of 14 bases. The germline V gene encodes CDR1 SEHNR and CDR2 FQNEAQ (reference sequence). CDR3 DNA: TGTGCCAGCAGCAAAAGGGCGGAGAGCTATGGCTACACCTTC. Translating it yields CASSKRAESYGYTF.

J is TRBJ1-2 and V is TRBV10-3; D is ambiguous. CDR3 length equals 13 residues. The germline V and J ends were trimmed by 8 bases and 8 bases, with 18 bases remaining between them. Per the germline V gene, CDR1 is ENHRY and CDR2 is SYGVKD. CDR3 sequence: CAIQHLLPRGYTF. CDR3 coding DNA: TGTGCCATCCAACACTTATTACCTCGGGGCTACACCTTC.

The chain employs TRBV6-1 and TRBJ2-3; TRBD2 matches at 9 bases. The CDR3 consists of 16 residues. Trimming removed 2 bases from V and 2 bases from J; junction bases left unmatched: 5. Per germline, CDR1 MNHNS and CDR2 SASEGT. DNA of the CDR3: TGTGCCAGCAGTGAAATTAGCGGGGGCAACACAGATACGCAGTATTTT. Encoded protein: CASSEISGGNTDTQYF.

The rearrangement links TRBV28 to TRBJ1-2, with 7 positions matching TRBD1. This CDR3 is 12 amino acids long. Trimming cost V 7 bases and J 6 bases; bases outside gene matches: 5. The germline V gene has CDR1 MDHEN and CDR2 SYDVKM. This CDR3 reads CASTDRVDGYTF. The CDR3 bases are TGTGCCAGCACAGACAGGGTTGATGGCTACACCTTC.

V usage is TRBV13 and J usage is TRBJ2-1; 9 bases align to TRBD2. Looked up from germline, CDR1 is PRHDT and CDR2 is FYEKMQ (reference sequence). V lost 4 bases and J lost 8; bases outside the gene matches: 6. The CDR3 spans 14 residues. The CDR3 reads CASSYGLAGHEQFF. The CDR3 DNA sequence: TGTGCCAGCAGCTATGGGCTAGCGGGACATGAGCAGTTCTTC.

The chain has TRBV19 and TRBJ1-5; TRBD1 aligns across 7 bases. The germline V gene encodes CDR1 LNHDA and CDR2 SQIVND (reference sequence). J was trimmed by 4 bases and V by 8 bases; bases with no gene match: 11. This CDR3 has 15 amino acids. CDR3 region: CASVAIDRENQPQHF. In DNA, the CDR3 is TGTGCCAGTGTTGCGATCGACAGGGAAAATCAGCCCCAGCATTTT.

This clonotype was seen just once. V usage is TRBV3-1 and J usage is TRBJ2-7; no clear D gene. Germline V gives CDR1 LGHDT, CDR2 YNNKEL (reference sequence). This CDR3 is built from 15 residues. V shed 1 base and J shed 1 base, with 11 bases lying between them. CDR3 DNA: TGTGCCAGCAGCCAAGTCCGAAGGAGTTCCTACGAGCAGTACTTC. It codes for CASSQVRRSSYEQYF.